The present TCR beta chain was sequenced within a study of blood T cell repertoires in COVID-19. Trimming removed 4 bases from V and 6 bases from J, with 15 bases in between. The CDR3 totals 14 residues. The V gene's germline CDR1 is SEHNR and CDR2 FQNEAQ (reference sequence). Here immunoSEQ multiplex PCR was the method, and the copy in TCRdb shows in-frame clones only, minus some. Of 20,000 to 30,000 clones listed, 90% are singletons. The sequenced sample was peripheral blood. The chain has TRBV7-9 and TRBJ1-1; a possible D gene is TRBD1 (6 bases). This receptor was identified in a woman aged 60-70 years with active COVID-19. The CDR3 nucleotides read TGTGCCAGCAGCTCGGAACAGGGTAGGGCTGAAGCTTTCTTT. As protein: CASSSEQGRAEAFF.